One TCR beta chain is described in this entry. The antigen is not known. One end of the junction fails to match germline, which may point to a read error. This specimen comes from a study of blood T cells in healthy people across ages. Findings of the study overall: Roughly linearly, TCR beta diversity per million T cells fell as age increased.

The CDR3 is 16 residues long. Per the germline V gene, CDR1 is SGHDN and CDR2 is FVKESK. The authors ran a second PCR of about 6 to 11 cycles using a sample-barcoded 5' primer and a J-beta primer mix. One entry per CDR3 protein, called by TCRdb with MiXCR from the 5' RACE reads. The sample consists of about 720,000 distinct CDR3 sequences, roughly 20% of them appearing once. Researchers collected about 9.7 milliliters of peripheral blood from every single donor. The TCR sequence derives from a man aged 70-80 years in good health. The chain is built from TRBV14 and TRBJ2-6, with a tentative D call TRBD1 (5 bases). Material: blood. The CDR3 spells CASSQGRGTGANVLTF. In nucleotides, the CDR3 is TGTGCCAGCAGCCAAGGAAGGGGAACTGGGGCCAACGTCCTGACCTTC.